This passage covers 5 T cell receptor beta chains from one sample sequenced in a study of T-cell reconstitution after alpha-beta-depleted transplantation in children. The authors prepared the TCRbeta library with unique molecular identifiers. Via MiXCR, TCRdb re-called the PCR reads, giving one row per CDR3 protein. The repertoire includes 150,000 to 250,000 distinct CDR3 sequences, more than 12% of them detected once, and 13% sits in the top ten. The sequenced sample was PBMCs from the stem cell graft donor, obtained from the stem cell graft. These receptors all come from a human donor who donated a stem cell graft to a child with acute lymphoblastic leukemia.

Ten or more counts support this clonotype. The gene calls are TRBV5-4 and TRBJ2-1; 8 bases align to TRBD2. Unmatched junction bases numbered 12, after V lost 4 bases and J lost 9 bases. Germline CDR1 SGHNT, CDR2 YYREEE (reference sequence). This CDR3 contains 15 residues. As DNA, the CDR3 is TGTGCCAGCAGCCCACCGGTAAGCGGGAGCAGTGAGCAGTTCTTC. This encodes CASSPPVSGSSEQFF.

This clonotype showed up many times. The chain is built from TRBV7-9 and TRBJ2-1; 8 bases are a match to TRBD1. J lost 9 bases, V lost 4 bases, and 8 bases had no gene match. This CDR3 is built from 14 residues. CDR1 and CDR2 from the germline V gene are SEHNR and FQNEAQ (reference sequence). The DNA of the CDR3 is TGTGCCAGCAGCTCTTACCAGGGGGCTGGTGAGCAGTTCTTC. This encodes CASSSYQGAGEQFF.

This clonotype has ten or more counts. The rearrangement links TRBV5-1 to TRBJ2-3; D is ambiguous. The V end was cut by 7 bases, the J end by 4 bases, with 28 bases between. The CDR3 loop spans 18 amino acids. Per germline, CDR1 SGHRS and CDR2 YFSETQ. The CDR3 DNA reads TGCGCCAGCTTCCCGGGTGACGGGCGTACATCCTTGGCAGATACGCAGTATTTT. Translation: CASFPGDGRTSLADTQYF. Full variable domain (outside the CDR3, taken from reference TRBV5-1 and TRBJ2-3): KAGVTQTPRYLIKTRGQQVTLSCSPISGHRSVSWYQQTPGQGLQFLFEYFSETQRNKGNFPGRFSGRQFSNSRSEMNVSTLELGDSALYLCASFPGDGRTSLADTQYFGPGTRLTVL.

The sample holds many counts of this clonotype. J is TRBJ2-7 and V is TRBV12-3 or TRBV12-4, with a possible D match to TRBD1 (5 bases). V was clipped by 3 bases and J by 3 bases, with 15 bases between them. CDR3 length: 15 residues. CDR3 region: CASSLGQGFNYEQYF. In DNA form, the CDR3 reads TGTGCCAGCAGTTTGGGGCAGGGCTTTAACTACGAGCAGTACTTC.

The chain employs TRBV12-5 and TRBJ2-5; 8 positions match TRBD1. The CDR3 covers 13 residues. V trimming: 6 bases; J trimming: 5 bases; junction bases outside the gene matches: 5. CDR1 and CDR2 from the germline V gene are LGHNT and FRNRAP. This chain's CDR3 is CASGLGQGETQYF. CDR3 in DNA: TGTGCTAGTGGCCTAGGACAGGGTGAGACCCAGTACTTC.